Shown below are 9 T cell receptor beta chains from a single sample sequenced in a study of T cells in Graves' hyperthyroidism and ophthalmopathy. TCR beta CDR3 regions were amplified from RNA. In the first-round RT-PCR of the TCR CDR3, the HTBI primer set was used. TCRdb re-called the multiplex PCR reads with MiXCR, one entry per CDR3 protein. This table holds around 420,000 distinct CDR3 sequences, 12% to 15% found once. Sequenced sample: blood. These receptors all stem from a woman between 18 and 29 years old with Graves' hyperthyroidism.

The chain is built from TRBV18 and TRBJ2-2; 10 nucleotides align to TRBD2. CDR3 length: 16 residues. Losses at the gene ends were 2 bases for V and 5 bases for J; bases not matched to a gene: 5. CDR1 and CDR2 from the germline V gene are KGHSH and LQKENI. The CDR3 DNA reads as TGTGCCAGCTCACCATCGATAGCGGGAGGTACCGGGGAGCTGTTTTTT. Translated: CASSPSIAGGTGELFF.

This clonotype was found a few times. The V gene is TRBV4-2, the J gene TRBJ2-2, with D perhaps TRBD2 (7 bases). CDR1 is LGHNA, CDR2 YNFKEQ, per germline. The CDR3 contains 15 residues. V was shortened by 0 bases and J by 6 bases, with 11 bases between the two germline ends. The CDR3 DNA sequence: TGTGCCAGCAGCCAAGATGCGGGGGCGTCCGGGGAGCTGTTTTTT. Its translation: CASSQDAGASGELFF.

Many counts were recorded for this clonotype. This chain joins TRBV28 and TRBJ2-3, with 9 bases fitting TRBD1. The CDR3 extends over 16 amino acids. Germline CDR1 is MDHEN and CDR2 is SYDVKM. Germline trimming cut 4 bases from V and 2 bases from J; bases unmatched to any gene: 7. The DNA of the CDR3 is TGTGCCAGCAGTTCCCCGACAGGGGGAGTCACAGATACGCAGTATTTT. Translating it yields CASSSPTGGVTDTQYF. The full variable domain, with the rest looked up from reference TRBV28 and TRBJ2-3, is DVKVTQSSRYLVKRTGEKVFLECVQDMDHENMFWYRQDPGLGLRLIYFSYDVKMKEKGDIPEGYSVSREKKERFSLILESASTNQTSMYLCASSSPTGGVTDTQYFGPGTRLTVL.

Only a few counts were recorded for this clonotype. The J gene is TRBJ2-3, the V gene TRBV20-1; the D gene is possibly TRBD1 (6 bases). The V and J ends lost 5 bases and 2 bases respectively, with 11 bases between them. The CDR3 is 13 residues long. Looked up from germline, CDR1 is DFQATT and CDR2 is SNEGSKA (reference sequence). CDR3 region: CSAYRDTTDTQYF. The CDR3 bases are TGCAGTGCTTACCGGGACACCACAGATACGCAGTATTTT.

The rearrangement joins TRBV12-3 or TRBV12-4 to TRBJ2-2; 8 bases match TRBD2. Trimming took 6 bases from V and 4 from J; bases not matched to a gene: 4. CDR3 length equals 14 residues. The CDR3 sequence: CASSQRERTGELFF. CDR3 DNA sequence: TGTGCCAGCAGCCAGCGGGAGCGCACCGGGGAGCTGTTTTTT.

Turning to this clonotype: Since the CDR3 does not end with the conserved phenylalanine or tryptophan, this likely comes from a read error. Here the CDR3 reads CASTPPVPISGANVLTL. CDR3 sequence (DNA): TGTGCCAGTACCCCCCCGGTCCCGATCTCTGGGGCCAACGTCCTGACTCTC. The chain couples TRBV19 to TRBJ2-6, with no clear D. Germline V gene sequence: CDR1 LNHDA, CDR2 SQIVND (reference sequence). The CDR3 runs 17 residues. Trimming removed 7 bases at V and 0 bases at J, with 16 bases between.

The chain joins TRBV12-3 or TRBV12-4 to TRBJ2-1, with TRBD1 as a possible D gene (6 bases). Trimming stripped 4 bases from V and 4 bases from J, with 11 bases between. The CDR3 spans 14 residues. DNA for the CDR3: TGTGCCAGCAGTTCGATCGGACAGTACAATGAGCAGTTCTTC. Encoded protein: CASSSIGQYNEQFF.

This clonotype was counted ten times or more. This chain uses TRBV28 with TRBJ1-1; D gene ambiguous. Germline CDR1 and CDR2: MDHEN and SYDVKM. The CDR3 runs to 15 residues. The V and J ends lost 1 base and 2 bases respectively, with 11 bases between them. The CDR3 reads CASSLYGEFNTEAFF. In DNA form, the CDR3 reads TGTGCCAGCAGTTTATATGGAGAATTTAACACTGAAGCTTTCTTT.

CDR3 coding DNA: TGTGCCAGCAGCACCACGGACAGGGGGCCGAATTCACCCCTCCACTTT. Translating gives CASSTTDRGPNSPLHF. The rearrangement uses TRBV13 and TRBJ1-6; TRBD1 aligns across 11 bases. This CDR3 contains 16 residues. The V gene's germline CDR1 is PRHDT and CDR2 FYEKMQ (reference sequence). V trimming: 5 bases; J trimming: 7 bases; junction bases outside the gene matches: 7.